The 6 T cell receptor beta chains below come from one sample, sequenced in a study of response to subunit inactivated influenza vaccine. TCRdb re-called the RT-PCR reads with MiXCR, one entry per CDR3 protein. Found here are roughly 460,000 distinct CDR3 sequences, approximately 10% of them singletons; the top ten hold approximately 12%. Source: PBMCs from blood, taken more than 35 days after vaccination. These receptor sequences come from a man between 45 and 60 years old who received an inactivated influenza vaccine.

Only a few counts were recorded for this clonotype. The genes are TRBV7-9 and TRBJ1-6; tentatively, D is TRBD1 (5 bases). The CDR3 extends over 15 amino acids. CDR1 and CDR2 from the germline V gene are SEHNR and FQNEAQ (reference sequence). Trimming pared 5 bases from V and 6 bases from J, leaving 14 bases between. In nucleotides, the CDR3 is TGTGCCAGCAGCCCTGGGGCAGGGTTTAATTCACCCCTCCACTTT. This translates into CASSPGAGFNSPLHF.

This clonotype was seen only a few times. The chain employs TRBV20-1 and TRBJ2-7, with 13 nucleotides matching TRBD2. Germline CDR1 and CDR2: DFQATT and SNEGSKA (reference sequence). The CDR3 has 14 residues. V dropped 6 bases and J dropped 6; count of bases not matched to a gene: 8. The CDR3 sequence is CSADSGLAGIEQYF. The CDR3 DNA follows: TGCAGTGCGGACTCGGGACTAGCGGGGATCGAGCAGTACTTC.

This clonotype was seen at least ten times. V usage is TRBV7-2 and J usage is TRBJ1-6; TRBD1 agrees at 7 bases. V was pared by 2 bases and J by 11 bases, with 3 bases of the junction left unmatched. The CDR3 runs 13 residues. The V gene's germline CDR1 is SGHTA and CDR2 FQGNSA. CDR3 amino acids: CASSLPGGPPLHF. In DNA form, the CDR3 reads TGTGCCAGCAGCTTACCAGGGGGTCCACCCCTCCACTTT.

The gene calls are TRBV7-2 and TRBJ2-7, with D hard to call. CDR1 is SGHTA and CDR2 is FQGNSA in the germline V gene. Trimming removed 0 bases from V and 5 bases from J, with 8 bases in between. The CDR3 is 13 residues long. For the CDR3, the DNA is TGTGCCAGCAGCTTAGCGATACTCCACGAGCAGTACTTC. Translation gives CASSLAILHEQYF. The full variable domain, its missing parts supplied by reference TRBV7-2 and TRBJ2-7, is GAGVSQSPSNKVTEKGKDVELRCDPISGHTALYWYRQSLGQGLEFLIYFQGNSAPDKSGLPSDRFSAERTGGSVSTLTIQRTQQEDSAVYLCASSLAILHEQYFGPGTRLTVT.

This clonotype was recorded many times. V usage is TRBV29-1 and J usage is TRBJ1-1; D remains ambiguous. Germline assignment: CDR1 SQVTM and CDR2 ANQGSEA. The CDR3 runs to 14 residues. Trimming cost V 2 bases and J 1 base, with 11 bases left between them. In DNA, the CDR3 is TGCAGCGTTGAACCCCCGGCCAGGAACACTGAAGCTTTCTTT. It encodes CSVEPPARNTEAFF.

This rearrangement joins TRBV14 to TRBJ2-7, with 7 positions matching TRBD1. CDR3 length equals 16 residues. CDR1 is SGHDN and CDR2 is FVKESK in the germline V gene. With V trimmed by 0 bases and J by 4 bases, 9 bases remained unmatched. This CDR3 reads CASSQDYWGTDYEQYF. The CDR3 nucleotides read TGTGCCAGCAGCCAAGATTATTGGGGGACAGATTACGAGCAGTACTTC.